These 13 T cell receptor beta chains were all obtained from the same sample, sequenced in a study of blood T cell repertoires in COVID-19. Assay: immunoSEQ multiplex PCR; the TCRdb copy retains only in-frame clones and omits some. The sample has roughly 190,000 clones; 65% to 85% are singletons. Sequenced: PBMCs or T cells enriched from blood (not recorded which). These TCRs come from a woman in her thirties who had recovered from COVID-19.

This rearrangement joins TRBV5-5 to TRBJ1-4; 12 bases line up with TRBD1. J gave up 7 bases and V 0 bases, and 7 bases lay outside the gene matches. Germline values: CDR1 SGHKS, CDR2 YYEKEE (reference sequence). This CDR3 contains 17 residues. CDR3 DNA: TGTGCCAGCAGCTTGGACGGGACAGGGGGCATTGGTGAAAAACTGTTTTTT. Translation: CASSLDGTGGIGEKLFF.

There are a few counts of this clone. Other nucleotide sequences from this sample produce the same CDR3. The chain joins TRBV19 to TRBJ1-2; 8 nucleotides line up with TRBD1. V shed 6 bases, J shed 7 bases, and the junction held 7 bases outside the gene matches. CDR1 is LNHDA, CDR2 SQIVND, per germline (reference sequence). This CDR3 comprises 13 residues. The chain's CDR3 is CASSSDRVRGYTF. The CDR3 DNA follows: TGTGCCAGTAGCTCGGACAGGGTACGTGGCTACACCTTC.

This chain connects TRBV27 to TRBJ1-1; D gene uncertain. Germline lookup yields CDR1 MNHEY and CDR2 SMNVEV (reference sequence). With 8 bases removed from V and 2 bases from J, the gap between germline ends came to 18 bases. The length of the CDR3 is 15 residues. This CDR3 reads CASQPSKTVNTEAFF. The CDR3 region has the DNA TGTGCCAGCCAACCGTCCAAGACTGTAAACACTGAAGCTTTCTTT.

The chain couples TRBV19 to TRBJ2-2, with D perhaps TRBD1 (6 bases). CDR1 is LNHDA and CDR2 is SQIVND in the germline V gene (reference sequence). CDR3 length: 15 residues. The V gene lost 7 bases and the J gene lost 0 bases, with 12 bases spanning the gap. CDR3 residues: CASTPGAANTGELFF. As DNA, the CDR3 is TGTGCCAGTACTCCAGGGGCCGCGAACACCGGGGAGCTGTTTTTT.

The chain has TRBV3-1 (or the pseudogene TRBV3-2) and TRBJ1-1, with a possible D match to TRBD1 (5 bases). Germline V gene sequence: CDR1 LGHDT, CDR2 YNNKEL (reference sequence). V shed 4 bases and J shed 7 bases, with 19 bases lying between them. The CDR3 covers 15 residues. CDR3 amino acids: CASSPRGRAAHEAFF. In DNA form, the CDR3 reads TGTGCCAGCAGCCCCCGGGGGAGGGCGGCCCATGAAGCTTTCTTT.

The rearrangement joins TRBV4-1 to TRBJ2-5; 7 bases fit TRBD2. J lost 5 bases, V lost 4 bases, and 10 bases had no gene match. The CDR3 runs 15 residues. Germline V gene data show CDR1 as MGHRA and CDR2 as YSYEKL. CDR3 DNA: TGCGCCAGCAGCCGCCTAGGACTAGGGGCGGAGACCCAGTACTTC. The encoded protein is CASSRLGLGAETQYF.

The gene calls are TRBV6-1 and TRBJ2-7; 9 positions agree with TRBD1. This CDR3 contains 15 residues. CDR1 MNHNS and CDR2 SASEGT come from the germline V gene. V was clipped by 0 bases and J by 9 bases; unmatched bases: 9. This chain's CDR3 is CASSEAGGQGFRQYV. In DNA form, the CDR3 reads TGTGCCAGCAGTGAAGCGGGGGGACAGGGTTTTAGGCAGTACGTC.

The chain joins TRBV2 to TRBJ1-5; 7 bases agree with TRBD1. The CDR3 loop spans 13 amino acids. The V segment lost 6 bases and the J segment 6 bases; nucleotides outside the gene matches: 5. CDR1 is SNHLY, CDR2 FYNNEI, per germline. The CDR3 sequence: CASRDRVGQPQHF. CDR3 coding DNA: TGTGCCAGCAGAGACAGGGTAGGTCAGCCCCAGCATTTT.

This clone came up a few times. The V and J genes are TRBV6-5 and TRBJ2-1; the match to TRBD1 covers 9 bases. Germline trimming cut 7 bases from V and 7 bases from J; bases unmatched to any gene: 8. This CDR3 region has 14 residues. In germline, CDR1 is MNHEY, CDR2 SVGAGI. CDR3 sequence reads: CASKEDRGWNEQFF. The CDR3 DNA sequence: TGTGCCAGCAAGGAGGACAGGGGTTGGAATGAGCAGTTCTTC.

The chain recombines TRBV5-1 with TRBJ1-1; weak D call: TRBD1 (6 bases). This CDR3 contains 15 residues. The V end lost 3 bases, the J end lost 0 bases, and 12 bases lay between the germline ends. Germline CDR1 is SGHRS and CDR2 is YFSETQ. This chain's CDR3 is CASSWQGPMNTEAFF. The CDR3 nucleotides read TGCGCCAGCAGCTGGCAGGGGCCGATGAACACTGAAGCTTTCTTT. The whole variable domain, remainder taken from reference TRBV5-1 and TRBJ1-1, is KAGVTQTPRYLIKTRGQQVTLSCSPISGHRSVSWYQQTPGQGLQFLFEYFSETQRNKGNFPGRFSGRQFSNSRSEMNVSTLELGDSALYLCASSWQGPMNTEAFFGQGTRLTVV.

The CDR3 region has the DNA TGTGCCAGCAGCCGGACAGGGGAGGAGAGTCAGCCCCAGCATTTT. Its protein product is CASSRTGEESQPQHF. V gene TRBV4-2 combines with J gene TRBJ1-5; TRBD1 agrees at 9 bases. Germline CDR1 LGHNA, CDR2 YNFKEQ. This CDR3 comprises 15 residues. V was pared by 4 bases and J by 6 bases, with 7 bases of the junction left unmatched.

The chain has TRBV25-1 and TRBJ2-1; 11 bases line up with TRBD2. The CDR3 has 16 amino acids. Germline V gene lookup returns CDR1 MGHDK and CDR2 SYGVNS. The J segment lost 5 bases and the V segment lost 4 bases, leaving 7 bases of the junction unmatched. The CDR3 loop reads CASSGELAGGNNEQFF. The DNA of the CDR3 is TGTGCCAGCAGTGGGGAGCTAGCGGGAGGTAACAATGAGCAGTTCTTC. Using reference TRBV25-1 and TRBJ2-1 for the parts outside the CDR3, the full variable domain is EADIYQTPRYLVIGTGKKITLECSQTMGHDKMYWYQQDPGMELHLIHYSYGVNSTEKGDLSSESTVSRIRTEHFPLTLESARPSHTSQYLCASSGELAGGNNEQFFGPGTRLTVL.

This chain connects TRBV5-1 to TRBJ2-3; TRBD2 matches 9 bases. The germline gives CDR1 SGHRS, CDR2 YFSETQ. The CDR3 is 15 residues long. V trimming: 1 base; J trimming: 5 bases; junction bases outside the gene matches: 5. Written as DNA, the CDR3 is TGCGCCAGCAGCTTGCCTAGCGGGACATTAGATACGCAGTATTTT. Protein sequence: CASSLPSGTLDTQYF.